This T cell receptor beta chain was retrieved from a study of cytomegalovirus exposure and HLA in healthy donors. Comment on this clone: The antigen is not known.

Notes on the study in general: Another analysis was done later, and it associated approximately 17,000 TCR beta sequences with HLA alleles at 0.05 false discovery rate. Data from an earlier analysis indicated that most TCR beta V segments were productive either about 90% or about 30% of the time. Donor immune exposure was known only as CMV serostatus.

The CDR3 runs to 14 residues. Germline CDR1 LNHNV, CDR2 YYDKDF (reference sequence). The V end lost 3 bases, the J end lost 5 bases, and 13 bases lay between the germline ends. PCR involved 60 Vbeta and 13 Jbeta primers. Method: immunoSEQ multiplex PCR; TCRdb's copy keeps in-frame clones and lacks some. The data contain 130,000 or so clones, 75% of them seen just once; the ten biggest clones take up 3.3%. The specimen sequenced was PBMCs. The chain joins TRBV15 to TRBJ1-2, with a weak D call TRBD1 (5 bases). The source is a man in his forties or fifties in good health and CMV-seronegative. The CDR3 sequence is CATSSPGGEYGYTF. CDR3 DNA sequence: TGTGCCACCAGCAGCCCTGGGGGGGAGTATGGCTACACCTTC.